The entry below describes one T cell receptor (beta chain). Its target is not known. Germline V gene lookup returns CDR1 SGHAT and CDR2 FQNNGV. The CDR3 contains 14 residues. V dropped 6 bases and J dropped 8 bases, with 18 bases sitting between them. This sample stems from a study of T cell responses to AZD1222 COVID-19 vaccine. Study-wide points: Only a handful of AZD1222 recipients, roughly 6 in all, had baseline seropositivity. All repertoire sampling was performed exclusively after the peak T cell response. Recipients of two AZD1222 doses showed rising Spike-specific TCR breadth and depth. Spike as a whole was targeted by vaccine-associated CD4 TCRs, dominant at 160-218 and 743-854.

The data were produced by immunoSEQ multiplex PCR, yet TCRdb's version contains in-frame clones alone and is incomplete. In the table there are 74,000 or so clones, about 88% of which are singletons. V usage is TRBV11-2 and J usage is TRBJ2-3; D ambiguous. The TCR comes from an adult in good health. Sequenced material: peripheral blood, taken on day 0 of AZD1222 vaccination. CDR3 sequence: CASSEGPTYATQYF. The CDR3, as DNA: TGTGCCAGCAGTGAAGGGCCTACTTACGCTACGCAGTATTTT.